This paragraph covers one T cell receptor (beta chain) sequence. What it recognizes is unknown. The source of the sample is a study of PD-1 blockade in classical Hodgkin lymphoma. Time point reported: cycle 4 day 1 (C4D1), after less than 7 weeks of nivolumab. Every single patient, without exception, relapsed after autologous stem cell transplantation, and brentuximab vedotin exposure varied. CDR1 and CDR2 (germline): SGHTS, YDEGEE. The germline V and J ends were trimmed by 1 base and 8 bases, with 9 bases remaining between them. The CDR3 runs 12 residues. Clones were read by immunoSEQ multiplex PCR, and TCRdb kept only the in-frame ones, dropping some. Altogether about 96,000 clones are present, approximately 94% being singletons, with the ten largest covering roughly 2%. General study results and limits: CD4+ TCR diversity, unlike CD8+, climbed significantly by C4D1.

The V and J genes are TRBV5-8 and TRBJ1-1; no reliable D call. Sequenced material: peripheral blood mononuclear cells (PBMCs), taken before the fourth cycle of nivolumab. This receptor was obtained from a human donor with classical Hodgkin lymphoma. CDR3 in DNA: TGTGCCAGCAGCTTGCTATCCGTCGAAGCTTTCTTT. Translated: CASSLLSVEAFF.